This TCR beta chain was recovered during a study of T cells in Graves' hyperthyroidism and ophthalmopathy. The wider study: The initial diagnosis was the point when peripheral blood was collected, ahead of any treatment. Notes on the study in general: Stable hyperthyroidism was told apart from ophthalmopathy by a model built on 13 V-J features.

Germline V gene lookup returns CDR1 GTSNPN and CDR2 SVGIG (reference sequence). The CDR3 consists of 13 residues. The V end was cut by 3 bases, the J end by 0 bases, with 7 bases between. Researchers amplified the TCR beta CDR3 regions from RNA transcripts. When the TCR CDR3 underwent first-round RT-PCR, the HTBI primer set was used. TCRdb re-derived calls from the multiplex PCR reads in MiXCR, one entry per CDR3 protein. The sample lists approximately 600,000 distinct CDR3 sequences; less than 25% were seen once. Details on this clonotype: What it binds is unknown.

The TCR originated in a man in his thirties or forties with Graves' ophthalmopathy. The sequenced sample consisted of blood. V and J are TRBV30 and TRBJ2-3; D is ambiguous. CDR3 region: CAWRKSSTDTQYF. DNA for the CDR3: TGTGCCTGGAGGAAGTCTAGCACAGATACGCAGTATTTT.